The 10 T cell receptor beta chains listed next were all sequenced from one sample in a study of CD8 T cells in Susac syndrome. The RNA, about 0.5 to 1 ug, was put through reverse transcription using random hexamers. TCRdb reprocessed the immunoSEQ multiplex PCR reads with MiXCR, giving one entry per CDR3 protein. The repertoire includes 210,000 or so distinct CDR3 sequences, 94% of them detected once, and approximately 0.15% sits in the top ten. The sample consisted of CD4+ T cells from PBMCs. All receptors derive from a human donor with Susac syndrome.

This chain uses TRBV6-2 or TRBV6-3 with TRBJ2-6; D gene ambiguous. The CDR3 loop spans 16 amino acids. CDR1 is MNHEY and CDR2 is SVGEGT in the germline V gene. V was cut by 5 bases and J by 4 bases, with 15 bases left in between. The DNA of the CDR3 is TGTGCCAGCAGTCCTTACGGGCAGGAAGGGGCCAACGTCCTGACTTTC. Protein product: CASSPYGQEGANVLTF.

The genes are TRBV15 and TRBJ1-5; TRBD1 is a possible D gene (6 bases). V lost 1 base and J lost 7, with 8 bases in between. Germline loops: CDR1 LNHNV, CDR2 YYDKDF (reference sequence). This CDR3 comprises 13 residues. The CDR3 sequence is CATSRGTAQPQHF. Written as DNA, the CDR3 is TGTGCCACCAGCAGAGGGACAGCCCAGCCCCAGCATTTT.

The chain couples TRBV4-1 to TRBJ1-4; TRBD1 matches 8 bases. CDR3 length equals 14 residues. Trimming at V came to 2 bases and at J to 8 bases, leaving 4 bases not matched to a gene. CDR1 and CDR2 from the germline V gene are MGHRA and YSYEKL. The CDR3 protein is CASSQPRQGEKLFF. In DNA form, the CDR3 reads TGCGCCAGCAGCCAACCGCGACAGGGGGAAAAACTGTTTTTT.

V gene TRBV6-6 combines with J gene TRBJ2-3; D uncertain. V was cut by 1 base and J by 6 bases, with 11 bases left in between. Germline values: CDR1 MNHNY, CDR2 SVGAGI (reference sequence). This CDR3 contains 14 residues. The CDR3 DNA reads TGTGCCAGCAGTTACTTGGCCCGGACGGATACGCAGTATTTT. It translates to CASSYLARTDTQYF.

The chain joins TRBV4-3 to TRBJ2-6; no clear D gene. Trimming cost V 0 bases and J 4 bases, with 4 bases left between them. The CDR3 totals 14 residues. Germline CDR1 LGHNA, CDR2 YSLEER. The CDR3 protein is CASSQEGGANVLTF. Here the CDR3 DNA reads TGCGCCAGCAGCCAAGAAGGGGGGGCCAACGTCCTGACTTTC.

This clonotype was seen only a few times. V and J are TRBV18 and TRBJ1-1; D gene unclear. The CDR3 totals 13 residues. Germline V lookup: CDR1 KGHSH, CDR2 LQKENI. V lost 5 bases and J lost 0, with 7 bases in between. CDR3 nucleotides: TGTGCCAGCTCAGCGACGGTGAACACTGAAGCTTTCTTT. As protein: CASSATVNTEAFF.

This rearrangement joins TRBV7-2 to TRBJ2-2; tentatively, D is TRBD1 or TRBD2 (6 bases each). Between the trimmed V and J ends, which lost 0 bases and 12 bases, there was a span of 8 bases. The CDR3 runs 12 residues. Germline-derived CDR1 and CDR2 are SGHTA and FQGNSA. Here the CDR3 reads CASSLAGGKLFF. For the CDR3, the DNA is TGTGCCAGCAGCTTAGCAGGGGGGAAGCTGTTTTTT. Supplemented by reference TRBV7-2 and TRBJ2-2, the full variable domain reads GAGVSQSPSNKVTEKGKDVELRCDPISGHTALYWYRQSLGQGLEFLIYFQGNSAPDKSGLPSDRFSAERTGGSVSTLTIQRTQQEDSAVYLCASSLAGGKLFFGEGSRLTVL.

This chain connects TRBV18 to TRBJ2-1, with TRBD2 matching over 15 bases. The CDR3 covers 19 residues. The ends lost 4 bases at V and 0 bases at J; junction bases unmatched: 7. Germline values: CDR1 KGHSH, CDR2 LQKENI. CDR3 sequence: CASSLLPGLAGGSYNEQFF. CDR3 coding DNA: TGTGCCAGCTCACTCTTACCGGGACTAGCGGGGGGCTCCTACAATGAGCAGTTCTTC.

The V call is TRBV11-2, the J call TRBJ1-1, with 7 nucleotides matching TRBD1. With V trimmed by 0 bases and J by 5 bases, 9 bases remained unmatched. This CDR3 is built from 16 residues. Germline V gene sequence: CDR1 SGHAT, CDR2 FQNNGV. The CDR3 coding sequence is TGTGCCAGCAGCTTAGATCTCAGGCGACAGGGAACTGAAGCTTTCTTT. It specifies CASSLDLRRQGTEAFF. Filled out from reference TRBV11-2 and TRBJ1-1, the complete variable domain reads EAGVAQSPRYKIIEKRQSVAFWCNPISGHATLYWYQQILGQGPKLLIQFQNNGVVDDSQLPKDRFSAERLKGVDSTLKIQPAKLEDSAVYLCASSLDLRRQGTEAFFGQGTRLTVV.

V gene TRBV20-1 combines with J gene TRBJ2-7, with D possibly being TRBD1 (7 bases). Looked up from germline, CDR1 is DFQATT and CDR2 is SNEGSKA (reference sequence). There are 14 residues in the CDR3. Trimming removed 3 bases from V and 9 bases from J, with 21 bases in between. The CDR3 bases are TGCAGTGCTAGCGAGGTGACAGGGCGGCGGGGGCAGTACTTC. Translation gives CSASEVTGRRGQYF.